Presented here are 7 T cell receptor beta chains from one specimen sequenced in a study of cytomegalovirus exposure and HLA in healthy donors. Primers for the PCR totalled 60 Vbeta and 13 Jbeta. The assay was immunoSEQ multiplex PCR, and TCRdb's table has in-frame clones only and misses some. This sample's table has more than 130,000 clones. Sequenced: PBMCs. These receptor sequences come from a man aged 35-49 years in good health and CMV-seronegative.

The chain joins TRBV7-6 to TRBJ1-6; D possibly corresponds to TRBD1 (6 bases). The CDR3 has 16 residues. Germline V gene data show CDR1 as SGHVS and CDR2 as FNYEAQ. V shed 2 bases and J shed 3 bases, with 11 bases lying between them. The CDR3 reads CASSLWQGHYNSPLHF. The CDR3 DNA sequence: TGTGCCAGCAGCTTATGGCAGGGGCACTATAATTCACCCCTCCACTTT.

This chain uses TRBV9 with TRBJ2-7, with 9 bases that match TRBD2. Germline CDR1 reads SGDLS; CDR2 reads YYNGEE. The CDR3 spans 15 residues. V gave up 2 bases and J gave up 2 bases; unmatched junction bases: 5. The CDR3 reads CASSVSGGTTYEQYF. In nucleotides, the CDR3 is TGTGCCAGCAGCGTTAGCGGGGGCACCACCTACGAGCAGTACTTC.

The rearrangement uses TRBV7-2 and TRBJ2-7, with D possibly being TRBD1 (5 bases). Looked up from germline, CDR1 is SGHTA and CDR2 is FQGNSA. The CDR3 consists of 14 residues. V was pared by 5 bases and J by 4 bases, with 15 bases between. The CDR3 sequence is CASSTHGAAYEQYF. The CDR3 nucleotides are TGTGCCAGCAGCACCCATGGGGCAGCGTACGAGCAGTACTTC.

The J gene is TRBJ2-1, the V gene TRBV5-1; 7 nucleotides align to TRBD1. Germline lookup yields CDR1 SGHRS and CDR2 YFSETQ. Trimming removed 2 bases from V and 0 bases from J; junction bases left unmatched: 5. The CDR3 length is 16 residues. The CDR3 loop is CASSFSSGGSYNEQFF. Here the CDR3 DNA reads TGCGCCAGCAGCTTTTCCTCAGGGGGCTCCTACAATGAGCAGTTCTTC.

The V and J genes are TRBV10-3 and TRBJ2-3, with D unresolved. Trimming removed 0 bases from V and 5 bases from J, with 9 bases in between. CDR3 size: 14 residues. Germline loops: CDR1 ENHRY, CDR2 SYGVKD. The CDR3 is CAISESTDLDTQYF. Here the CDR3 DNA reads TGTGCCATCAGTGAGTCGACTGACCTAGATACGCAGTATTTT.

The chain carries TRBV9 and TRBJ1-2; 9 bases align to TRBD1. Germline lookup yields CDR1 SGDLS and CDR2 YYNGEE. This CDR3 spans 16 amino acids. V was pared by 3 bases and J by 5 bases, with 11 bases of the junction left unmatched. The CDR3 loop is CASSAQGQGLGYGYTF. The DNA for the CDR3 is TGTGCCAGCAGCGCCCAGGGACAGGGCCTTGGGTATGGCTACACCTTC.

The chain has TRBV2 and TRBJ2-3, with 9 nucleotides matching TRBD2. Per germline, CDR1 SNHLY and CDR2 FYNNEI. There are 16 residues in the CDR3. V was pared by 6 bases and J by 6 bases, with 13 bases of the junction left unmatched. For the CDR3, the DNA is TGTGCCAGCAGGGGTCTGGCGGGGGGGCCCTACGATACGCAGTATTTT. It yields the protein CASRGLAGGPYDTQYF.